Listed here is a single TCR beta chain. This clone occurred a few times. This clone's antigen is unknown. Within one base of it there is no much larger clone, and no base qualities were kept. In the same sample, other DNA sequences code for this CDR3. Patients with a history of autoimmune disease or receiving systemic immunosuppression were excluded from the trial. Peripheral blood for TCR sequencing was collected from all dose cohorts at baseline, on cycle 4 day 1, and on cycle 7 day 1. The samples were taken from a phase I, first-in-human, multicenter, open-label dose-escalation trial of ivuxolimab. Adults with locally advanced or metastatic melanoma, renal cell, hepatocellular, or head and neck squamous cell carcinoma were enrolled in the trial. Before TCR sequencing, CD4+ and CD8+ T cells were separately sorted from peripheral blood. The entry originates in a study of OX40 agonist ivuxolimab in advanced cancers. Regarding the study in general: The costimulatory receptor OX40 (CD134) was targeted by ivuxolimab, a fully human IgG2 agonistic monoclonal antibody. Intravenous ivuxolimab was administered to patients every 2 weeks at six dose levels: 0.01, 0.1, 0.3, 1.5, 3 and 10 mg/kg. Of the roughly 54 dose-escalation patients, hepatocellular carcinoma was present in 19, melanoma in approximately 15, renal cell carcinoma in 9 and head and neck cancer in 9. A male proportion of approximately 83% and a mean age of approximately 55 years, ranging from about 20 to 79, were recorded for the dose-escalation cohort. Prior anti-PD-1, anti-PD-L1 or anti-CTLA-4 therapy was permitted, and checkpoint inhibitors had been received by under 50% of dose-escalation patients. Partial responses occurred in three dose-escalation patients: two with cutaneous melanoma and one with hepatocellular carcinoma. Peripheral TCRbeta sequencing was intended to test whether TCR sequence diversity was altered and clonal T-cell expansion was caused by ivuxolimab. The paper describes the monotherapy dose-escalation part (N ≈ 51 patients) of the phase I trial of ivuxolimab. Overall results and qualifications from the work: The antigen specificity of the clonally expanded peripheral T cells was not determined. In the 0.1-3.0 mg/kg groups, partial responders had among the lowest normalized peripheral clonal expansion, particularly in CD8+ T cells. After ivuxolimab, more expanded clones were found on average in CD8+ T cells than in CD4+ T cells. At doses of 0.1 to 3.0 mg/kg, clonal expansion of both CD4+ and CD8+ blood T cells was observed from baseline to week 6. Low levels of normalized T-cell clonal expansion were also shown by some nonresponding patients.

V lost 0 bases and J lost 0 bases; the stretch between them is 4 bases long. The germline V gene sets CDR1 to MRHNA and CDR2 to SNTAGT. The CDR3 holds 14 amino acids from the cysteine to the phenylalanine. Only the CDR3 DNA is retained, 42 bases long and in frame from the first base. To sequence the TCRbeta CDR3 region, genomic DNA was isolated from the sorted cells. The immunoSEQ Assay was used for sequencing of TCRbeta CDR3 regions. In its TCRdb copy, this immuneACCESS table keeps in-frame sequences only and misses some clones. Where compared with another copy, unresolved V genes explain less than half of these, and the others have no known cause. For this sample there are about 31,000 clones; approximately 86% appear just once. Clones ranked in the top ten supply about two fifths of the sample.

In this chain, TRBV6-4 is recombined with TRBJ2-3; no D gene is confidently identified. The receptor was isolated from an adult with an advanced solid tumor such as melanoma, head and neck, liver or kidney cancer. This specimen was CD4+ or CD8+ T cells sorted from blood, taken in a trial of the OX40 agonist ivuxolimab. CDR3 protein: CASSDSDSTDTQYF. The DNA sequence is given as TGTGCCAGCAGTGACTCGGACAGCACAGATACGCAGTATTTT.